A single T cell receptor beta chain is shown here with its context. Its antigen remains undetermined. Nothing much larger sits one base from this clone, and base qualities are not available. The sample is drawn from a study of Tregs in tolerant kidney transplant recipients (dated by TCRdb to between 2017 and 2020). For the wider study: Before combined kidney and bone marrow transplantation, this study identified donor-specific regulatory T cells using TCRbeta sequencing and then followed those same cells after transplant. TCRbeta repertoire sequencing was used in 3 healthy controls to compare several methods for expanding Tregs specific for an allogeneic donor.

Thawed PBMCs were FACS-sorted into unstimulated Tregs (CD4+CD25+CD127-), CD4+ non-Tregs (CD4+CD25-), CD4 cells and CD8 cells. Blood from healthy controls was obtained either from healthy volunteers or as purchased buffy coats. Healthy control blood was processed to PBMCs with a Ficoll density gradient and then cryopreserved, whereas patient PBMCs were collected both before and after transplant. Study-wide conclusions, independent of this receptor: Biological reproducibility was not examined directly, but technical replication error appeared to be minimal. The study was constrained by small patient numbers, and validation of the findings is required in larger populations and under other immunosuppression protocols. Expanding Tregs with activated donor B cells appeared to identify the most biologically relevant and donor-specific TCRbeta repertoire.

Genomic DNA was extracted from sorted cells with the QIAGEN DNeasy Blood and Tissue Kit for TCRbeta CDR3 sequencing. High-throughput TCRbeta CDR3 sequencing was carried out commercially through immunoSEQ, with PCR amplification with bias correction and internal controls included. For the original study's pipeline: Unique productive TCRbeta sequences were defined by CDR3 nucleotide sequence where primers matched, otherwise by CDR3 amino acid sequence with Vbeta and Jbeta genes. To correct for sorting error, sequences found in more than one sorted population at a frequency ratio of 2:1 or less were discarded, and the remaining shared sequences were assigned to the population with the higher frequency. A sequence counted as donor-reactive if, in CFSE-low cells, the sequence had a frequency of at least 0.01% and was expanded at least 5-fold compared with unstimulated cells. Jensen-Shannon divergence calculated on the top 100 TCRbeta sequences ranked by frequency was used to measure repertoire divergence. When a sample had multiple sequencing runs, each run was corrected for sorting error separately and the runs were then pooled. TCRdb re-hosts the immuneACCESS table, in-frame sequences only. Its copies lack some clones; in the studies checked, an unresolved V gene accounts for under half of them, and the cause for the rest is not known. V and J calls and clone size are those listed in that table; D and trimming were worked out from the DNA. The table for this sample lists 15,000 to 18,000 clones; around nine tenths of them were counted only once. The ten largest account for over 10% of the sample.

Taken from cysteine to phenylalanine, the CDR3 has 15 residues. The CDR3 DNA has 45 bases and is translated from base 1. The junction carries 15 bases between V and J, which are trimmed by 0 bases and 6 bases respectively. Reading the germline V gene (reference sequence) gives CDR1 SGHNT and CDR2 YYREEE. The sequencing input was CD8+ T cells from blood. The chain uses TRBV5-4 and TRBJ1-1, with a tentative D gene TRBD1 over 5 matching bases. This clonotype originated in a human donor in good health. The sequenced DNA is TGTGCCAGCAGCTTGGCGAGGGGTTTGGTCCCTGAAGCTTTCTTT. It specifies CASSLARGLVPEAFF.